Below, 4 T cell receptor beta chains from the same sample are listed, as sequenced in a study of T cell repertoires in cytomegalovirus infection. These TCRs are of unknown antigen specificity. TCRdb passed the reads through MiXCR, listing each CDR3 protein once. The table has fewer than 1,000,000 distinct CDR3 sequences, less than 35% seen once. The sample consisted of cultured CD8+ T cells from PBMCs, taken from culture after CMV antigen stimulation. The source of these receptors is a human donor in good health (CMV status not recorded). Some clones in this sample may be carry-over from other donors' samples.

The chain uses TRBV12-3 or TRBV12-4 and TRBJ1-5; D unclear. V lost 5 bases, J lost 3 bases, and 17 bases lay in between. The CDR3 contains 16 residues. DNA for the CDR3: TGTGCCAGCAGTCCCCGATGGCAGGAGTTCAATCAGCCCCAGCATTTT. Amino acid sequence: CASSPRWQEFNQPQHF.

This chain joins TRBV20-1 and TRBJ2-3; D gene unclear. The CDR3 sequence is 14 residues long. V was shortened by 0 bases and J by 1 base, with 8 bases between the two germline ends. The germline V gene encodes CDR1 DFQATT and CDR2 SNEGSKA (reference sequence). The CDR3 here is CSAREGWGTDTQYF. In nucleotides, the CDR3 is TGCAGTGCTAGAGAGGGATGGGGCACAGATACGCAGTATTTT.

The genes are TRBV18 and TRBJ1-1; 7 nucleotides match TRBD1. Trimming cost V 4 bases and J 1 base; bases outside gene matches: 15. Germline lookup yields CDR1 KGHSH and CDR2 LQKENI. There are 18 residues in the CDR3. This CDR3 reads CASSLRGEGGGPNTEAFF. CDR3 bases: TGTGCCAGCTCACTACGAGGGGAAGGGGGCGGACCGAACACTGAAGCTTTCTTT.

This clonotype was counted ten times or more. The CDR3 DNA is TGTGCCAGCAGCTTATCCGAGGATTTTGAAAAACTGTTTTTT. Residues: CASSLSEDFEKLFF. The chain joins TRBV7-2 to TRBJ1-4; D remains ambiguous. The CDR3 loop spans 14 amino acids. The V and J ends lost 2 bases and 7 bases respectively, with 11 bases between them. Germline loops: CDR1 SGHTA, CDR2 FQGNSA.